One and the same sample provided the 11 T cell receptor beta chains below, sequenced in a study of spatial heterogeneity in lung cancer. TCRdb analysed the 5' RACE reads with MiXCR anew, one entry per CDR3 protein. This sample has roughly 110,000 distinct CDR3 sequences, with 11% found just once. The sample's time point: blood at routine non-recurrence follow-up after resection. The sample here was PBMCs, taken at follow-up. The receptors come from a female donor with early-stage non-small cell lung cancer.

The J gene is TRBJ2-7, the V gene TRBV19; perhaps TRBD1 as D (6 bases). The germline CDR1 and CDR2 sequences are LNHDA and SQIVND (reference sequence). V was cut by 5 bases and J by 9 bases, with 20 bases left in between. This CDR3 is 14 amino acids long. In DNA, the CDR3 is TGTGCCAGTAGTCCTGATCGGGACCGAGGGGGGCAGTACTTC. This codes for CASSPDRDRGGQYF.

The gene calls are TRBV5-1 and TRBJ1-1, with D uncertain. The V gene lost 2 bases and the J gene lost 1 base, with 6 bases spanning the gap. The CDR3 covers 13 residues. The germline V gene encodes CDR1 SGHRS and CDR2 YFSETQ. The CDR3 nucleotides read TGCGCCAGCAGCTTTGCGACGAACACTGAAGCTTTCTTT. Amino acids: CASSFATNTEAFF.

This rearrangement joins TRBV29-1 to TRBJ2-7; D possibly corresponds to TRBD2 (7 bases). Germline CDR1 and CDR2: SQVTM and ANQGSEA. The CDR3 runs to 14 residues. The V gene lost 7 bases and the J gene lost 3 bases, with 19 bases spanning the gap. The CDR3 bases are TGCAGCGCTAGGGGGGGCGAAATAGGCTACGAGCAGTACTTC. It codes for CSARGGEIGYEQYF.

A few counts support this clonotype. This chain connects TRBV19 to TRBJ2-1; TRBD2 aligns across 14 bases. The CDR3 sequence is 16 residues long. V gave up 5 bases and J gave up 8 bases; unmatched junction bases: 8. CDR1 is LNHDA and CDR2 is SQIVND in the germline V gene (reference sequence). DNA of the CDR3: TGTGCCAGTAGTTCCGCGGGACTAGCGGGAGATGATGAGCAGTTCTTC. It specifies CASSSAGLAGDDEQFF.

This clonotype came up a few times. This sequence joins TRBV6-5 and TRBJ1-1; D perhaps matches TRBD1 (5 bases). Trimming stripped 6 bases from V and 4 bases from J, with 12 bases between. Germline CDR1 reads MNHEY; CDR2 reads SVGAGI. The CDR3 extends over 13 amino acids. As DNA, the CDR3 is TGTGCCAGCAGCTCAGGGTTGGCCACTGAAGCTTTCTTT. Its protein product is CASSSGLATEAFF.

This clonotype has only a few counts. The rearrangement joins TRBV6-1 to TRBJ2-1; D call uncertain. Germline V gene data show CDR1 as MNHNS and CDR2 as SASEGT. This CDR3 spans 14 amino acids. The V end lost 1 base, the J end lost 6 bases, and 10 bases lay between the germline ends. The CDR3, as DNA: TGTGCCAGCAGTGAAGGGTCTTTCGGCAATGAGCAGTTCTTC. Translated: CASSEGSFGNEQFF.

This clonotype was picked up many times. V is TRBV7-9 and J is TRBJ1-2, with D unclear. Per the germline V gene, CDR1 is SEHNR and CDR2 is FQNEAQ (reference sequence). This CDR3 comprises 12 residues. V was shortened by 2 bases and J by 8 bases, with 9 bases between the two germline ends. In DNA, the CDR3 is TGTGCCAGCAGCTTAAGAGGACTCGGCTACACCTTC. Protein sequence: CASSLRGLGYTF. Complete variable domain (other parts from reference TRBV7-9 and TRBJ1-2): DTGVSQNPRHKITKRGQNVTFRCDPISEHNRLYWYRQTLGQGPEFLTYFQNEAQLEKSRLLSDRFSAERPKGSFSTLEIQRTEQGDSAMYLCASSLRGLGYTFGSGTRLTVV.

This clonotype has only a few counts. This sequence joins TRBV28 and TRBJ2-7, with 10 bases fitting TRBD1. There are 14 residues in the CDR3. V trimming: 7 bases; J trimming: 6 bases; junction bases outside the gene matches: 9. Germline assignment: CDR1 MDHEN and CDR2 SYDVKM. The CDR3 region has the DNA TGTGCCAGCACCTTAAGACAGGGGGCCTCCGAGCAGTACTTC. This codes for CASTLRQGASEQYF.

This clonotype was seen a few times. The gene calls are TRBV5-1 and TRBJ1-1, with 7 bases lining up with TRBD1. The CDR3 totals 15 residues. V gave up 0 bases and J gave up 0 bases; unmatched junction bases: 2. CDR1 and CDR2 (germline): SGHRS, YFSETQ. The CDR3, as DNA: TGCGCCAGCAGCTTGGATGGACAGGTGAACACTGAAGCTTTCTTT. It translates to CASSLDGQVNTEAFF.

In this sample, this clonotype turned up a few times. J is TRBJ1-5 and V is TRBV24-1, with D uncertain. This CDR3 contains 13 residues. V dropped 4 bases and J dropped 3 bases, with 6 bases sitting between them. Germline CDR1 and CDR2: KGHDR and SFDVKD. The CDR3 protein is CATSERANQPQHF. CDR3 DNA: TGTGCCACCAGTGAGAGGGCCAATCAGCCCCAGCATTTT.

This clonotype was counted only a few times. The V gene is TRBV6-2 or TRBV6-3, the J gene TRBJ1-1, with D uncertain. This CDR3 region has 13 residues. Germline V CDR1 and CDR2: MNHEY, SVGEGT. The V end lost 0 bases, the J end lost 6 bases, and 8 bases lay between the germline ends. Here the CDR3 reads CASSYSPRPEAFF. CDR3 coding DNA: TGTGCCAGCAGTTACTCGCCAAGGCCTGAAGCTTTCTTT.